This TCR beta chain was retrieved from a study of cytomegalovirus exposure and HLA in healthy donors. A multiplex PCR was run with 60 Vbeta primers and 13 Jbeta primers. Clones were sequenced by immunoSEQ multiplex PCR, and TCRdb holds only the in-frame ones, with some missing. The data show 150,000 to 200,000 clones, with around 77% seen just once and approximately 2% held by the top ten. The CDR3 sequence is 14 residues long. V was clipped by 0 bases and J by 1 base, with 6 bases between them. CDR1 is SGHTA and CDR2 is FQGNSA in the germline V gene. The sequence derives from a man aged 25 to 40 in good health and CMV-seronegative. Sequenced material: PBMCs. V gene TRBV7-2 combines with J gene TRBJ2-5; possibly TRBD1 for D (5 bases). As DNA, the CDR3 is TGTGCCAGCAGCTTAGCCCAGGGCCAAGAGACCCAGTACTTC. Its translation: CASSLAQGQETQYF.